This record concerns one TCR beta chain sequence. Its antigen is unknown. The data were produced by immunoSEQ multiplex PCR, yet TCRdb's version contains in-frame clones alone and is incomplete. The table records roughly 880 clones, approximately 85% of them present only once. The data stem from a study of hypomethylating agent response in myelodysplastic syndrome. Study in general: With a mean age of approximately 72 +/- 6.3 years, patients were most commonly cytogenetically diploid. Responders were about 6 patients with complete response or hematologic improvement; four or five were non-responders. Study outcomes and limitations: Novel MDS antigen recognition by shared GLIPH2 clusters is possible but unvalidated.

Germline V CDR1 and CDR2: SGHDT, YYEEEE. The CDR3 spans 13 residues. V was trimmed by 4 bases and J by 9 bases, leaving 17 bases between them. The sequenced sample was bone marrow, obtained before or after starting hypomethylating agent treatment for myelodysplastic syndrome (not recorded which). The clonotype comes from a human donor with myelodysplastic syndrome. The genes are TRBV5-6 and TRBJ2-7; maybe TRBD2 (6 bases). This CDR3 reads CASSPQRAPGQYF. The CDR3, as DNA: TGTGCCAGCAGCCCTCAGCGGGCCCCCGGGCAGTACTTC.